What follows are 22 T cell receptor beta chains derived from one specimen sequenced in a study of blood T cells in healthy people across ages. Through a sample-barcoded 5' primer and a J-beta primer mix, a second PCR was run for 7 to 11 cycles. TCRdb reprocessed the 5' RACE reads via MiXCR and lists one record per CDR3 protein. Of around 1,000,000 distinct CDR3 sequences in the sample, about 23% were seen once. The data also belong to a second study, concerning T cells of mothers and their children.

Sequencing was done on a sample of blood. The receptors here all came from a girl aged 2 to 10 in good health.

The rearrangement joins TRBV28 to TRBJ1-1; D is uncertain. This CDR3 comprises 14 residues. Trimming stripped 2 bases from V and 1 base from J, with 8 bases between. Per the germline V gene, CDR1 is MDHEN and CDR2 is SYDVKM. For the CDR3, the DNA is TGTGCCAGCAGTTTAACAGTCTCGAACACTGAAGCTTTCTTT. Protein sequence: CASSLTVSNTEAFF.

This chain connects TRBV12-3 or TRBV12-4 to TRBJ1-1; D perhaps matches TRBD1 (6 bases). V dropped 8 bases and J dropped 0 bases, with 10 bases sitting between them. The CDR3 is 13 residues long. The CDR3 sequence is CASGTQVNTEAFF. As DNA, the CDR3 is TGTGCCAGCGGGACACAGGTGAACACTGAAGCTTTCTTT.

This rearrangement joins TRBV7-2 to TRBJ1-5, with D possibly being TRBD1 (5 bases). Germline V lookup: CDR1 SGHTA, CDR2 FQGNSA. The CDR3 is 15 amino acids. V lost 4 bases and J 3 bases, leaving 13 bases between the germline ends. CDR3 sequence: CASSSGPLSNQPQHF. In nucleotides, the CDR3 is TGTGCCAGCAGCTCAGGGCCTCTTTCCAATCAGCCCCAGCATTTT.

The chain joins TRBV24-1 to TRBJ2-7, with TRBD1 matching 10 bases. From germline, CDR1 is KGHDR and CDR2 SFDVKD. The CDR3 totals 14 residues. The V and J ends lost 3 bases and 6 bases, in that order; junction bases with no gene match: 4. Here the CDR3 reads CATSDGDRGIEQYF. CDR3 in DNA: TGTGCCACCAGTGATGGGGACAGGGGTATCGAGCAGTACTTC.

This clonotype was observed a few times. The CDR3 is CASSAFDPRRDTQYF. The CDR3 nucleotides read TGTGCCAGCAGCGCTTTCGATCCCAGGAGAGATACGCAGTATTTT. The chain couples TRBV7-2 to TRBJ2-3; no clear D gene. The CDR3 has 15 amino acids. V lost 5 bases and J 5 bases, leaving 17 bases between the germline ends. Germline V gene data show CDR1 as SGHTA and CDR2 as FQGNSA.

The genes are TRBV6-4 and TRBJ2-6, with unresolved D. Trimming stripped 4 bases from V and 0 bases from J, with 13 bases between. CDR1 MRHNA and CDR2 SNTAGT come from the germline V gene. The CDR3 is 17 amino acids. DNA of the CDR3: TGTGCCAGCAGTGCTGAAGATGGGATCTCTGGGGCCAACGTCCTGACTTTC. Protein: CASSAEDGISGANVLTF.

The V call is TRBV4-1, the J call TRBJ1-1; 8 nucleotides match TRBD1. There are 16 residues in the CDR3. CDR1 is MGHRA and CDR2 is YSYEKL in the germline V gene. With 1 base clipped from V and 5 bases from J, the junction kept 9 bases outside the gene matches. CDR3 sequence reads: CASSQGPGTGRTEAFF. CDR3 in DNA: TGCGCCAGCAGCCAAGGACCCGGGACAGGCAGGACTGAAGCTTTCTTT.

The gene calls are TRBV7-2 and TRBJ2-5; 9 nucleotides align to TRBD2. V shed 1 base and J 4 bases; nucleotides not matched to a gene: 4. This CDR3 is built from 15 residues. Germline values: CDR1 SGHTA, CDR2 FQGNSA. In DNA, the CDR3 is TGTGCCAGCAGCTTAGACCTAGCGGGGCCAGAGACCCAGTACTTC. It encodes CASSLDLAGPETQYF.

This sequence joins TRBV29-1 and TRBJ2-1, with 10 bases that match TRBD2. CDR1 and CDR2 (germline): SQVTM, ANQGSEA. The CDR3 totals 13 residues. V lost 4 bases and J lost 5; bases outside the gene matches: 2. The CDR3 protein is CSVASGGDNEQFF. CDR3 sequence (DNA): TGCAGCGTTGCTAGCGGGGGTGACAATGAGCAGTTCTTC.

The chain has TRBV20-1 and TRBJ2-2, with D tentatively TRBD1 (6 bases). The CDR3 loop spans 16 amino acids. Trimming pared 5 bases from V and 5 bases from J, leaving 21 bases between. CDR1 DFQATT and CDR2 SNEGSKA come from the germline V gene (reference sequence). The CDR3 loop is CSARSRQAGLTGELFF. Here the CDR3 DNA reads TGCAGTGCTCGTTCTAGACAGGCCGGGTTAACCGGGGAGCTGTTTTTT.

The genes are TRBV7-9 and TRBJ1-2; 7 bases line up with TRBD1. Germline V gives CDR1 SEHNR, CDR2 FQNEAQ (reference sequence). V dropped 2 bases and J dropped 6; count of bases not matched to a gene: 12. This CDR3 has 16 amino acids. CDR3 bases: TGTGCCAGCAGCTTAATTCAGGGGGTCTTCTACAATGGCTACACCTTC. The encoded protein is CASSLIQGVFYNGYTF.

The V call is TRBV12-3 or TRBV12-4, the J call TRBJ2-7; D is undetermined. V was trimmed by 4 bases and J by 6 bases, leaving 7 bases between them. The CDR3 is made up of 11 amino acids. The CDR3 region is CASSSTTEQYF. The CDR3, as DNA: TGTGCCAGCAGTTCGACAACCGAGCAGTACTTC.

This chain links TRBV7-3 with TRBJ2-2; TRBD1 matches at 9 bases. V lost 7 bases, J lost 5 bases, and 8 bases stayed unmatched. Germline V lookup: CDR1 SGHTA, CDR2 FQGTGA. The CDR3 consists of 15 residues. The CDR3 DNA sequence: TGTGCCAGCACCGAAGGGACAGGGTCGACCGGGGAGCTGTTTTTT. Amino acids: CASTEGTGSTGELFF.

The chain couples TRBV20-1 to TRBJ2-7, with a possible D match to TRBD2 (6 bases). Germline lookup yields CDR1 DFQATT and CDR2 SNEGSKA (reference sequence). V was clipped by 0 bases and J by 2 bases, with 14 bases between them. The CDR3 is 15 amino acids. CDR3 sequence (DNA): TGCAGTGCTAGAGATCTGACGGGAGACGCCTACGAGCAGTACTTC. It yields the protein CSARDLTGDAYEQYF.

V and J are TRBV3-1 and TRBJ2-5; D gene unclear. Per germline, CDR1 LGHDT and CDR2 YNNKEL (reference sequence). The CDR3 totals 14 residues. V was shortened by 0 bases and J by 4 bases, with 9 bases between the two germline ends. CDR3 protein: CASSQERVAETQYF. CDR3 coding DNA: TGTGCCAGCAGCCAAGAAAGGGTAGCAGAGACCCAGTACTTC.

This clonotype came up a few times. The chain carries TRBV19 and TRBJ1-5, with D uncertain. The CDR3 is 13 residues long. Per germline, CDR1 LNHDA and CDR2 SQIVND (reference sequence). Deletions cut 5 bases from V and 5 bases from J, with 10 bases between. This CDR3 is CASSVDGYQPQHF. The DNA for the CDR3 is TGTGCCAGTAGTGTTGACGGATATCAGCCCCAGCATTTT.

This sequence joins TRBV29-1 and TRBJ1-1; perhaps TRBD1 as D (6 bases). Germline CDR1 and CDR2: SQVTM and ANQGSEA. The CDR3 covers 16 residues. V lost 3 bases to trimming and J lost 0 bases, with 17 bases between them. The CDR3 is CSVDGGGEEVNTEAFF. In DNA form, the CDR3 reads TGCAGCGTTGACGGGGGGGGCGAGGAGGTGAACACTGAAGCTTTCTTT.

The chain uses TRBV11-2 and TRBJ2-5; no reliable D call. The V end was cut by 2 bases, the J end by 4 bases, with 8 bases between. CDR1 and CDR2 (germline): SGHAT, FQNNGV. CDR3 length: 13 residues. The CDR3 DNA reads as TGTGCCAGCAGCTTAAGGAACCGAGAGACCCAGTACTTC. Translation gives CASSLRNRETQYF.

The V gene is TRBV27, the J gene TRBJ1-1; D may be TRBD1 (5 bases). Trimming pared 0 bases from V and 5 bases from J, leaving 16 bases between. The germline gives CDR1 MNHEY, CDR2 SMNVEV (reference sequence). The CDR3 has 16 amino acids. The CDR3 region is CASSLSDGTVITEAFF. The CDR3 bases are TGTGCCAGCAGTTTATCCGACGGGACTGTTATAACTGAAGCTTTCTTT.

The chain is built from TRBV23-1 and TRBJ2-5; D is perhaps TRBD1 (5 bases). Being an ORF, TRBV23-1 has a function that is uncertain. V shed 0 bases and J shed 4 bases, with 9 bases lying between them. The CDR3 is 14 amino acids. Here the CDR3 reads CASSQSQGTETQYF. The DNA for the CDR3 is TGCGCCAGCAGTCAATCGCAGGGTACAGAGACCCAGTACTTC.

V and J are TRBV20-1 and TRBJ1-2; D unresolved. This CDR3 comprises 14 residues. The ends were cut back, 0 bases at V and 3 bases at J, with 11 bases in the middle. CDR1 and CDR2 from the germline V gene are DFQATT and SNEGSKA (reference sequence). The CDR3 DNA sequence: TGCAGTGCTAGAGATAAGGAGGGATACTATGGCTACACCTTC. Translation: CSARDKEGYYGYTF.

This clonotype was detected only a few times. In DNA, the CDR3 is TGCAGCGTGCAGGCATTCGGAAAGGAAAAACTGTTTTTT. As protein: CSVQAFGKEKLFF. The chain carries TRBV29-1 and TRBJ1-4; D gene ambiguous. Trimming took 6 bases from V and 8 from J, leaving 16 bases between them. The CDR3 spans 13 residues. CDR1 is SQVTM and CDR2 is ANQGSEA in the germline V gene.